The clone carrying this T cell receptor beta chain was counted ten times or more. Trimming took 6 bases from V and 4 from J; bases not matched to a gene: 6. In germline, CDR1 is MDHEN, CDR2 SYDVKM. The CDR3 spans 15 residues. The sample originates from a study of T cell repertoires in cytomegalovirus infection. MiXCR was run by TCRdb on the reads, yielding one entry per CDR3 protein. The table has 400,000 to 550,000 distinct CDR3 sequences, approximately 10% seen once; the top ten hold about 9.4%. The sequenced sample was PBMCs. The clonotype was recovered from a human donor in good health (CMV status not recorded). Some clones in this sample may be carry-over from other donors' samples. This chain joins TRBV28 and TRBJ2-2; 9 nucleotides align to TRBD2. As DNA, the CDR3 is TGTGCCAGCAGCTTCGGGACTAGCATCACCGGGGAGCTGTTTTTT. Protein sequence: CASSFGTSITGELFF.